This T cell receptor beta chain was sequenced in a study of cytomegalovirus exposure and HLA in healthy donors. Study conclusions and caveats: Sequencing depth roughly uniform across donors was assumed in presence/absence analyses.

It was with 60 Vbeta and 13 Jbeta primers that the PCR ran. Measured with immunoSEQ multiplex PCR; TCRdb has only the in-frame clones, and not every one. The sample data list around 65,000 clones. Concerning this clone itself: What it binds is not known.

V lost 8 bases and J 0 bases, leaving 21 bases between the germline ends. Per germline, CDR1 SEHNR and CDR2 FQNEAQ (reference sequence). There are 17 residues in the CDR3. Sequenced sample: PBMCs. The sequence was obtained from a man aged 25-45 years in good health and CMV-seropositive. The V call is TRBV7-9, the J call TRBJ2-3; D is possibly TRBD2 (7 bases). The DNA for the CDR3 is TGTGCCAGCCTCCCGGGTAGGGGGGGCGATAGCACAGATACGCAGTATTTT. This sequence encodes CASLPGRGGDSTDTQYF.